Listed here is a single T cell receptor (beta chain). Produced via immunoSEQ multiplex PCR; TCRdb's table is partial and in-frame only. The sample includes more than 15,000 clones, less than 75% of them seen just once. This sample is drawn from a study of sequential checkpoint blockade in melanoma. Turning to the study itself: After both sequences, patients received maintenance nivolumab.

This sample's treatment: randomized to nivolumab then ipilimumab (arm A) or the reverse (arm B). None of the patients previously received DNA-damaging chemotherapy. This CDR3 region has 16 residues. With V trimmed by 4 bases and J by 4 bases, 6 bases remained unmatched. Germline lookup yields CDR1 LGHNA and CDR2 YSLEER. The chain links TRBV4-3 to TRBJ2-1, with 11 nucleotides matching TRBD2. This clonotype originated in a human donor with melanoma. The specimen was CD8+ T cells sorted from blood (inferred from file names), collected from a patient given nivolumab and ipilimumab in sequence. The CDR3 is CASSRGTSGSYNEQFF. Here the CDR3 DNA reads TGCGCCAGCAGCCGCGGGACTAGCGGATCTTACAATGAGCAGTTCTTC.